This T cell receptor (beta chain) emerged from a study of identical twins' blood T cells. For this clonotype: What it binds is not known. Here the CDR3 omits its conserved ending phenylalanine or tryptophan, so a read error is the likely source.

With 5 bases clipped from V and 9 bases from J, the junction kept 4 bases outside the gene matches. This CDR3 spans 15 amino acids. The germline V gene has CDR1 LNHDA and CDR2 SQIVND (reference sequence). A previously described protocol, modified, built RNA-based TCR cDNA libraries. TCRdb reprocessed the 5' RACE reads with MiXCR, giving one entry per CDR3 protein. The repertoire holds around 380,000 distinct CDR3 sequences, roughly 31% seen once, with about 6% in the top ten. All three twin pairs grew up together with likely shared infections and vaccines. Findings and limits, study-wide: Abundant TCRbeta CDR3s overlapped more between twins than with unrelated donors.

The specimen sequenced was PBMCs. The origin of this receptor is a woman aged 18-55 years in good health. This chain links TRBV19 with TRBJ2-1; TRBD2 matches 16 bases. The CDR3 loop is CASSGGLAGGSEQFL. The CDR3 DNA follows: TGTGCCAGTAGTGGGGGACTAGCGGGAGGGTCTGAGCAGTTCCTC.